Sequencing of this T cell receptor (beta chain) was carried out in a study of blood T cell repertoires in COVID-19. About the research overall: Samples of COVID-19 (acute and convalescent) were obtained from the United States, Italy and Spain.

Clones were read by immunoSEQ multiplex PCR, and TCRdb kept only the in-frame ones, dropping some. The sample yields 60,000 to 80,000 clones, approximately 87% seen once. Trimming took 5 bases from V and 6 from J; bases not matched to a gene: 10. Germline CDR1 and CDR2: SGHAT and FQNNGV. CDR3 length: 16 residues. The sequencing sample was made of peripheral blood. The sequence was obtained from a human donor in a cohort sampled during active COVID-19. V usage is TRBV11-2 and J usage is TRBJ2-2; 9 bases match TRBD2. The CDR3 is CASSSLKGTSSGELFF. The CDR3 nucleotides read TGTGCCAGCAGCAGCTTAAAGGGGACTAGCTCCGGGGAGCTGTTTTTT.